Shown below are 9 T cell receptor beta chains from a single sample sequenced in a study of blood T cell repertoires in COVID-19. The table came from immunoSEQ multiplex PCR; TCRdb's copy has only in-frame clones and leaves some out. The sample records 95,000 to 150,000 clones, 84% being singletons. The sample comprised PBMCs or T cells enriched from blood (not recorded which). These TCRs come from a woman under 40 who had recovered from COVID-19.

The V call is TRBV2, the J call TRBJ1-6; D not resolved. The CDR3 totals 16 residues. The V gene's germline CDR1 is SNHLY and CDR2 FYNNEI. V gave up 6 bases and J gave up 0 bases, with 12 bases separating them. In DNA form, the CDR3 reads TGTGCCAGCAGCCCAGCGATGGACTCCTATAATTCACCCCTCCACTTT. It codes for CASSPAMDSYNSPLHF.

This sequence joins TRBV19 and TRBJ1-6, with a tentative D call TRBD1 (5 bases). Trimming cost V 4 bases and J 5 bases, with 9 bases left between them. The CDR3 has 14 residues. Germline-derived CDR1 and CDR2 are LNHDA and SQIVND (reference sequence). The CDR3 here is CASSTRQNNSPLHF. The DNA of the CDR3 is TGTGCCAGTAGTACCCGACAGAATAATTCACCCCTCCACTTT.

This clone was observed a single time. V usage is TRBV6-2 or TRBV6-3 and J usage is TRBJ2-7, with 11 bases lining up with TRBD2. The V gene end was trimmed by 3 bases and the J gene end by 2 bases; junction bases not matched to a gene: 6. Germline V gene lookup returns CDR1 MNHEY and CDR2 SVGEGT. There are 16 residues in the CDR3. CDR3 nucleotides: TGTGCCAGCAGTTATATAGCGGGAGGGCCTACCTACGAGCAGTACTTC. It codes for CASSYIAGGPTYEQYF.

The chain uses TRBV5-6 and TRBJ2-2, with a weak D call TRBD2 (6 bases). Germline CDR1 and CDR2: SGHDT and YYEEEE. The CDR3 is 15 amino acids. Trimming pared 0 bases from V and 6 bases from J, leaving 12 bases between. Here the CDR3 reads CASSLDGRFSGELFF. The CDR3 nucleotides read TGTGCCAGCAGCTTGGACGGGAGATTCTCCGGGGAGCTGTTTTTT.

This chain joins TRBV16 and TRBJ1-1; D call uncertain. Trimming shortened V by 5 bases and J by 1 base, and 11 bases separated the two germline ends. Germline lookup yields CDR1 KGHSY and CDR2 FQNENV. CDR3 length: 14 residues. CDR3 sequence: CASSANRGNTEAFF. The CDR3 DNA sequence: TGTGCCAGCAGCGCCAACCGGGGGAACACTGAAGCTTTCTTT. The full variable domain, rest sourced from reference TRBV16 and TRBJ1-1, is GEEVAQTPKHLVRGEGQKAKLYCAPIKGHSYVFWYQQVLKNEFKFLISFQNENVFDETGMPKERFSAKCLPNSPCSLEIQATKLEDSAVYFCASSANRGNTEAFFGQGTRLTVV.

This chain connects TRBV6-2 or TRBV6-3 to TRBJ2-2, with 10 bases aligning to TRBD1. V dropped 5 bases and J dropped 6; count of bases not matched to a gene: 9. Looked up from germline, CDR1 is MNHEY and CDR2 is SVGEGT. The CDR3 is made up of 16 amino acids. The CDR3 DNA follows: TGTGCCAGCAGTATCTCGGGGGACAGGGGCGCCGGGGAGCTGTTTTTT. As protein: CASSISGDRGAGELFF.

This clone was observed a handful of times. The chain carries TRBV20-1 and TRBJ1-1; D uncertain. Trimming took 3 bases from V and 0 from J, leaving 11 bases between them. The CDR3 is 14 amino acids. Germline V gene data show CDR1 as DFQATT and CDR2 as SNEGSKA (reference sequence). CDR3 residues: CSASLEGMNTEAFF. In nucleotides, the CDR3 is TGCAGTGCTAGTCTTGAGGGAATGAACACTGAAGCTTTCTTT.

The chain links TRBV7-9 to TRBJ1-2; possibly TRBD1 for D (6 bases). Germline V lookup: CDR1 SEHNR, CDR2 FQNEAQ (reference sequence). The CDR3 covers 15 residues. V was trimmed by 1 base and J by 0 bases, leaving 9 bases between them. The CDR3 DNA follows: TGTGCCAGCAGCTTAGAAGGGGGGGCTAACTATGGCTACACCTTC. It codes for CASSLEGGANYGYTF.

This clone has a handful of counts. The chain employs TRBV13 and TRBJ1-3; D perhaps matches TRBD1 (6 bases). CDR3 length equals 17 residues. From germline, CDR1 is PRHDT and CDR2 FYEKMQ (reference sequence). The V end lost 4 bases, the J end lost 0 bases, and 16 bases lay between the germline ends. The CDR3 DNA sequence: TGTGCCAGCAGCTACCCGACAGGCCGGCCCTCTGGAAACACCATATATTTT. As protein: CASSYPTGRPSGNTIYF.